These 12 T cell receptor beta chains were sequenced from one sample in a study of Ad26.COV2.S vaccination and SARS-CoV-2 variants. Method: immunoSEQ multiplex PCR; TCRdb's copy keeps in-frame clones and lacks some. The data contain 300,000 to 400,000 clones, 90% of them singletons. Documented treatment: around 19 received Ad26.COV2.S at low or high dose, single or two shots; about 5 received placebo; per-sample allocation not given. Samples came from day 63 after the first vaccine or placebo injection. The material sequenced was peripheral blood, taken in a trial of Ad26.COV2.S vaccine versus placebo. The receptor source for this set is a person between 18 and 60 years old who received the Ad26.COV2.S COVID-19 vaccine or a placebo.

This chain connects TRBV2 to TRBJ1-5; TRBD1 aligns across 7 bases. This CDR3 is 16 amino acids long. The J segment lost 3 bases and the V segment lost 6 bases, leaving 11 bases of the junction unmatched. Germline-derived CDR1 and CDR2 are SNHLY and FYNNEI. The CDR3 region has the DNA TGTGCCAGCAGGGACCCGACAGGGCGCGTCAATCAGCCCCAGCATTTT. Its protein is CASRDPTGRVNQPQHF. The whole variable domain, remainder taken from reference TRBV2 and TRBJ1-5, is EPEVTQTPSHQVTQMGQEVILRCVPISNHLYFYWYRQILGQKVEFLVSFYNNEISEKSEIFDDQFSVERPDGSNFTLKIRSTKLEDSAMYFCASRDPTGRVNQPQHFGDGTRLSIL.

J is TRBJ2-3 and V is TRBV7-2; weak D call: TRBD2 (6 bases). CDR1 and CDR2 (germline): SGHTA, FQGNSA. This CDR3 spans 15 amino acids. Deletions cut 0 bases from V and 4 bases from J, with 11 bases between. CDR3 protein: CASSLAVRGSDTQYF. As DNA, the CDR3 is TGTGCCAGCAGCTTAGCAGTCCGGGGGTCAGATACGCAGTATTTT.

This chain joins TRBV28 and TRBJ1-5, with a tentative D call TRBD1 (5 bases). Germline lookup yields CDR1 MDHEN and CDR2 SYDVKM. There are 16 residues in the CDR3. Trimming shortened V by 6 bases and J by 2 bases, and 17 bases separated the two germline ends. CDR3 coding DNA: TGTGCCAGCAGGCTTTACAGAGGGACTGGCAATCAGCCCCAGCATTTT. Translation gives CASRLYRGTGNQPQHF. Full variable domain (remainder filled in from reference TRBV28 and TRBJ1-5): DVKVTQSSRYLVKRTGEKVFLECVQDMDHENMFWYRQDPGLGLRLIYFSYDVKMKEKGDIPEGYSVSREKKERFSLILESASTNQTSMYLCASRLYRGTGNQPQHFGDGTRLSIL.

This CDR3 reads CASSFYGRPDNEKLFF. CDR3 coding DNA: TGCGCCAGCAGCTTCTATGGGCGGCCCGATAATGAAAAACTGTTTTTT. V and J are TRBV5-1 and TRBJ1-4; D not resolved. Trimming took off 2 bases at V and 4 bases at J, with 15 bases between the two ends. The CDR3 is made up of 16 amino acids. CDR1 is SGHRS, CDR2 YFSETQ, per germline.

The V gene is TRBV3-1 (or the pseudogene TRBV3-2), the J gene TRBJ2-7; TRBD1 or TRBD2 may be the D gene (7 bases each). Germline V gene lookup returns CDR1 LGHDT and CDR2 YNNKEL (reference sequence). V was shortened by 1 base and J by 6 bases, with 13 bases between the two germline ends. The CDR3 consists of 14 residues. CDR3 protein: CASSQGGGGGEQYV. The CDR3 nucleotides read TGTGCCAGCAGCCAAGGGGGAGGGGGCGGCGAGCAGTACGTC.

This clone appeared a single time. The J gene is TRBJ1-2, the V gene TRBV4-3; no clear D gene. Trimming pared 0 bases from V and 9 bases from J, leaving 8 bases between. CDR1 and CDR2 from the germline V gene are LGHNA and YSLEER. There are 12 residues in the CDR3. Here the CDR3 reads CASSQDHNSYTF. The CDR3 DNA sequence: TGCGCCAGCAGCCAAGATCACAACAGCTACACCTTC.

The chain carries TRBV7-9 and TRBJ1-1; D not resolved. Germline lookup yields CDR1 SEHNR and CDR2 FQNEAQ (reference sequence). The germline V and J ends were trimmed by 5 bases and 3 bases, with 7 bases remaining between them. There are 12 residues in the CDR3. CDR3 in amino acids: CASSRLDTEAFF. CDR3 nucleotides: TGTGCCAGCAGCCGCTTGGACACTGAAGCTTTCTTT.

The chain has TRBV15 and TRBJ2-3; 8 nucleotides match TRBD1. This CDR3 region has 18 residues. Trimming cost V 0 bases and J 6 bases; bases outside gene matches: 14. Germline CDR1 reads LNHNV; CDR2 reads YYDKDF (reference sequence). In nucleotides, the CDR3 is TGTGCCACCAGCAGAGATCCAACAGGGGGGTTGGGGGGTGATACGCAGTATTTT. This codes for CATSRDPTGGLGGDTQYF.

This sequence joins TRBV4-1 and TRBJ2-2; 7 nucleotides match TRBD2. The CDR3 has 14 amino acids. With 8 bases clipped from V and 2 bases from J, the junction kept 5 bases outside the gene matches. From germline, CDR1 is MGHRA and CDR2 YSYEKL. CDR3 amino acids: CASESGVNTGELFF. CDR3 DNA sequence: TGCGCCAGCGAGAGCGGGGTAAACACCGGGGAGCTGTTTTTT.

J is TRBJ2-6 and V is TRBV21-1. TRBV21-1 is marked as a pseudogene. The CDR3 loop spans 15 amino acids. The CDR3 region is CASIGRFCGANVLTF. The CDR3 DNA sequence: TGTGCCAGCATCGGGCGGTTCTGTGGGGCCAACGTCCTGACTTTC.

The chain recombines TRBV13 with TRBJ1-2; possibly TRBD1 for D (6 bases). The CDR3 is 14 residues long. The ends were cut back, 3 bases at V and 3 bases at J, with 11 bases in the middle. The germline CDR1 and CDR2 sequences are PRHDT and FYEKMQ (reference sequence). This CDR3 is CASSLWGADYGYTF. The CDR3, as DNA: TGTGCCAGCAGCTTGTGGGGGGCCGACTATGGCTACACCTTC.

J is TRBJ1-4 and V is TRBV7-9, with 7 bases matching TRBD1. Trimming removed 3 bases from V and 6 bases from J; junction bases left unmatched: 4. This CDR3 is 14 amino acids long. Germline CDR1 SEHNR, CDR2 FQNEAQ (reference sequence). The CDR3: CASSLAGGDEKLFF. DNA of the CDR3: TGTGCCAGCAGCTTGGCAGGGGGGGATGAAAAACTGTTTTTT.